The 8 T cell receptor beta chains below were found in one sample sequenced in a study of T cells in Graves' hyperthyroidism and ophthalmopathy. The TCR beta CDR3 regions underwent amplification using RNA transcripts as the source. A set of HTBI primers served as the primers for a first-round RT-PCR of the TCR CDR3. MiXCR, applied by TCRdb to the multiplex PCR reads, yields one record per CDR3 protein. The sample has 300,000 to 500,000 distinct CDR3 sequences, over 11% seen once. The sample consisted of blood. These receptors came from a man over 45 with Graves' ophthalmopathy.

This clonotype came up many times. The chain recombines TRBV5-1 with TRBJ2-2; no firm D call. CDR3 length equals 13 residues. From germline, CDR1 is SGHRS and CDR2 YFSETQ. V was pared by 4 bases and J by 6 bases, with 10 bases between. The CDR3 bases are TGCGCCAGCAGCCAGGAAAGCGCCGGGGAGCTGTTTTTT. This translates into CASSQESAGELFF.

This clonotype was recorded at least ten times. J is TRBJ2-1 and V is TRBV27; D is uncertain. Germline V lookup: CDR1 MNHEY, CDR2 SMNVEV (reference sequence). CDR3 length: 16 residues. Trimming cost V 5 bases and J 3 bases, with 17 bases left between them. CDR3 in amino acids: CASSPTGRLLYNEQFF. CDR3 nucleotide sequence: TGTGCCAGCAGTCCTACCGGCCGGCTCCTCTACAATGAGCAGTTCTTC.

This clonotype was seen many times. This chain joins TRBV2 and TRBJ2-7, with 7 bases identical to TRBD2. Germline CDR1 reads SNHLY; CDR2 reads FYNNEI. Trimming took 4 bases from V and 4 from J; bases not matched to a gene: 7. CDR3 length equals 14 residues. The CDR3 bases are TGTGCCAGCAGTGTCCCCACTAGCGTATACGAGCAGTACTTC. This encodes CASSVPTSVYEQYF.

This clonotype appeared many times. This CDR3 is CASSFLERTSGRNTYNEQFF. The CDR3 DNA follows: TGTGCCAGCAGCTTCCTGGAAAGGACTAGCGGGAGGAACACCTACAATGAGCAGTTCTTC. V gene TRBV7-3 combines with J gene TRBJ2-1, with TRBD2 identical over 14 bases. Unmatched junction bases numbered 12, after V lost 3 bases and J lost 2 bases. Germline CDR1 SGHTA, CDR2 FQGTGA. CDR3 length: 20 residues.

This clonotype has a count of ten or more. The rearrangement joins TRBV3-1 to TRBJ1-1; no reliable D call. This CDR3 is built from 15 residues. CDR1 is LGHDT, CDR2 YNNKEL, per germline (reference sequence). V dropped 1 base and J dropped 0 bases, with 9 bases sitting between them. The CDR3 DNA reads TGTGCCAGCAGCCAAGCAAGATTTATGAACACTGAAGCTTTCTTT. The encoded protein is CASSQARFMNTEAFF.

This chain links TRBV29-1 with TRBJ2-7; TRBD1 is a possible D gene (6 bases). The CDR3 extends over 13 amino acids. Germline-derived CDR1 and CDR2 are SQVTM and ANQGSEA. V lost 6 bases to trimming and J lost 3 bases, with 15 bases between them. CDR3 protein: CSVVEQTGYEQYF. Written as DNA, the CDR3 is TGCAGCGTGGTGGAACAGACAGGCTACGAGCAGTACTTC.

This sequence joins TRBV24-1 and TRBJ2-3; D gene ambiguous. Deletions cut 1 base from V and 8 bases from J, with 15 bases between. The germline V gene encodes CDR1 KGHDR and CDR2 SFDVKD. This CDR3 has 15 residues. The CDR3: CATSDFVRGRGTQYF. The CDR3 DNA follows: TGTGCCACCAGTGATTTTGTGCGCGGAAGAGGTACGCAGTATTTT.

This clonotype was seen at least ten times. The chain has TRBV30 and TRBJ1-5; D call uncertain. The CDR3 totals 13 residues. V was cut by 1 base and J by 4 bases, with 8 bases left in between. CDR1 is GTSNPN, CDR2 SVGIG, per germline (reference sequence). In DNA, the CDR3 is TGTGCCTGGAGTGGGAGTGCTAATCAGCCCCAGCATTTT. Its translation: CAWSGSANQPQHF.